These 32 T cell receptor beta chains came from one sample sequenced in a study of Ad26.COV2.S vaccination and SARS-CoV-2 variants. Treatment: about 20 received Ad26.COV2.S at low or high dose, single or two shots; about five received placebo; per-sample allocation not given. Day 63 after the first vaccine or placebo injection was the time point for sampling. Sequencing was performed with immunoSEQ multiplex PCR; in TCRdb, only in-frame clones are kept and a portion is missing. This sample has over 350,000 clones, with 75% to 90% found just once. The sequencing here drew on peripheral blood, taken in a trial of Ad26.COV2.S vaccine versus placebo. All receptors derive from a person aged 18-60 years who received the Ad26.COV2.S COVID-19 vaccine or a placebo.

The chain couples TRBV19 to TRBJ2-1; 7 bases line up with TRBD1. Germline CDR1 LNHDA, CDR2 SQIVND (reference sequence). V gave up 5 bases and J gave up 7 bases; unmatched junction bases: 14. The CDR3 totals 16 residues. The CDR3 protein is CASSVDLGQSGNEQFF. In DNA form, the CDR3 reads TGTGCCAGTAGTGTGGACCTGGGACAGTCTGGGAATGAGCAGTTCTTC.

This clone appeared a single time. This chain links TRBV7-8 with TRBJ1-5; a possible D gene is TRBD1 (5 bases). Trimming pared 0 bases from V and 2 bases from J, leaving 11 bases between. The CDR3 loop spans 16 amino acids. CDR1 is SGHVS and CDR2 is FQNEAQ in the germline V gene. Here the CDR3 reads CASSLAGPGGNQPQHF. The DNA for the CDR3 is TGTGCCAGCAGCTTAGCGGGACCCGGAGGCAATCAGCCCCAGCATTTT.

The V gene is TRBV7-2, the J gene TRBJ1-6; tentatively, D is TRBD1 (5 bases). Trimming stripped 3 bases from V and 3 bases from J, with 12 bases between. In germline, CDR1 is SGHTA, CDR2 FQGNSA. CDR3 length equals 16 residues. The CDR3 nucleotides are TGTGCCAGCAGCTTTGACAGTTCTTTCTATAATTCACCCCTCCACTTT. It codes for CASSFDSSFYNSPLHF.

The chain uses TRBV24-1 and TRBJ2-5; tentatively, D is TRBD1 (6 bases). Trimming shortened V by 4 bases and J by 7 bases, and 12 bases separated the two germline ends. The CDR3 runs 13 residues. From germline, CDR1 is KGHDR and CDR2 SFDVKD. Written as DNA, the CDR3 is TGTGCCACCAGTGACCCAGGGGTGGGGACCCAGTACTTC. Translation gives CATSDPGVGTQYF.

This rearrangement joins TRBV5-1 to TRBJ2-6; 9 bases fit TRBD1. This CDR3 spans 15 amino acids. Trimming at V came to 7 bases and at J to 3 bases, leaving 5 bases not matched to a gene. Per the germline V gene, CDR1 is SGHRS and CDR2 is YFSETQ. CDR3 in DNA: TGCGCCAGCCAGACGGACAGGGGTGGGGCCAACGTCCTGACTTTC. Translation: CASQTDRGGANVLTF.

The chain is built from TRBV20-1 and TRBJ2-1, with unresolved D. V lost 5 bases, J lost 3 bases, and 5 bases lay in between. This CDR3 spans 11 amino acids. Germline V gene sequence: CDR1 DFQATT, CDR2 SNEGSKA (reference sequence). CDR3 in amino acids: CSASLYNEQFF. The DNA for the CDR3 is TGCAGTGCTTCCCTCTACAATGAGCAGTTCTTC.

This clone was picked up one time. This chain uses TRBV6-5 with TRBJ2-2; D gene uncertain. The V gene lost 6 bases and the J gene lost 3 bases, with 11 bases spanning the gap. The CDR3 contains 14 residues. The germline CDR1 and CDR2 sequences are MNHEY and SVGAGI. The DNA for the CDR3 is TGTGCCAGCAGGGCCCCGACACACACCGGGGAGCTGTTTTTT. Residues: CASRAPTHTGELFF.

This clone came up once. This chain uses TRBV7-2 with TRBJ2-1; TRBD1 aligns across 9 bases. Germline V lookup: CDR1 SGHTA, CDR2 FQGNSA. The junction had 8 bases not matched to a gene; V was cut back by 5 bases and J by 6 bases. The CDR3 consists of 15 residues. CDR3 in amino acids: CASSAPGQGANEQFF. The DNA of the CDR3 is TGTGCCAGCAGCGCACCGGGACAGGGTGCCAATGAGCAGTTCTTC.

This chain uses TRBV18 with TRBJ2-2; D unclear. Germline CDR1 and CDR2: KGHSH and LQKENI. V was pared by 8 bases and J by 1 base, with 8 bases between. The CDR3 spans 13 residues. CDR3: CASADGNTGELFF. For the CDR3, the DNA is TGTGCCAGCGCCGACGGGAACACCGGGGAGCTGTTTTTT.

The chain employs TRBV7-9 and TRBJ1-3; D unresolved. This CDR3 is built from 13 residues. V was trimmed by 7 bases and J by 8 bases, leaving 15 bases between them. The germline V gene has CDR1 SEHNR and CDR2 FQNEAQ (reference sequence). CDR3 sequence (DNA): TGTGCCAGCACCGATTTCGGATTAGACACCATATATTTT. This encodes CASTDFGLDTIYF. Together with reference TRBV7-9 and TRBJ1-3, the CDR3 gives the full variable domain: DTGVSQNPRHKITKRGQNVTFRCDPISEHNRLYWYRQTLGQGPEFLTYFQNEAQLEKSRLLSDRFSAERPKGSFSTLEIQRTEQGDSAMYLCASTDFGLDTIYFGEGSWLTVV.

The chain uses TRBV9 and TRBJ2-1; 13 bases map to TRBD2. Germline CDR1 reads SGDLS; CDR2 reads YYNGEE. The CDR3 length is 16 residues. J was trimmed by 4 bases and V by 4 bases; bases with no gene match: 5. CDR3 coding DNA: TGTGCCAGCAGCTCTATACTAGCGGGGGGGTACAATGAGCAGTTCTTC. It yields the protein CASSSILAGGYNEQFF. The whole variable domain, remainder taken from reference TRBV9 and TRBJ2-1, is DSGVTQTPKHLITATGQRVTLRCSPRSGDLSVYWYQQSLDQGLQFLIQYYNGEERAKGNILERFSAQQFPDLHSELNLSSLELGDSALYFCASSSILAGGYNEQFFGPGTRLTVL.

The chain recombines TRBV5-1 with TRBJ1-1; D remains ambiguous. Trimming pared 4 bases from V and 1 base from J, leaving 8 bases between. The germline gives CDR1 SGHRS, CDR2 YFSETQ. The CDR3 totals 13 residues. Here the CDR3 DNA reads TGCGCCAGCAGCACCGCGGGGAACACTGAAGCTTTCTTT. It codes for CASSTAGNTEAFF.

This chain uses TRBV5-1 with TRBJ1-2; the D is unclear. V lost 4 bases, J lost 3 bases, and 13 bases lay in between. CDR3 length: 14 residues. In germline, CDR1 is SGHRS, CDR2 YFSETQ. CDR3 sequence reads: CASSRPGADYGYTF. The CDR3, as DNA: TGCGCCAGCAGCCGACCCGGTGCGGACTATGGCTACACCTTC.

This clone came up once. The rearrangement uses TRBV11-2 and TRBJ2-2; D is possibly TRBD2 (5 bases). Germline values: CDR1 SGHAT, CDR2 FQNNGV. The CDR3 spans 15 residues. V gave up 5 bases and J gave up 3 bases, with 13 bases separating them. The DNA for the CDR3 is TGTGCCAGCAGCCCGTCCGACGGGGACACCGGGGAGCTGTTTTTT. Translated: CASSPSDGDTGELFF. The full variable domain, with the rest looked up from reference TRBV11-2 and TRBJ2-2, is EAGVAQSPRYKIIEKRQSVAFWCNPISGHATLYWYQQILGQGPKLLIQFQNNGVVDDSQLPKDRFSAERLKGVDSTLKIQPAKLEDSAVYLCASSPSDGDTGELFFGEGSRLTVL.

The chain links TRBV11-2 to TRBJ1-6, with no clear D. Germline-derived CDR1 and CDR2 are SGHAT and FQNNGV. The CDR3 runs to 18 residues. Trimming removed 0 bases from V and 0 bases from J, with 12 bases in between. The CDR3 DNA follows: TGTGCCAGCAGCTTAGATCTTGCCCAGAGCTCCTATAATTCACCCCTCCACTTT. It specifies CASSLDLAQSSYNSPLHF.

This chain joins TRBV27 and TRBJ2-7; no clear D. The CDR3 has 14 amino acids. Germline V gives CDR1 MNHEY, CDR2 SMNVEV (reference sequence). V lost 5 bases and J 2 bases, leaving 13 bases between the germline ends. In DNA, the CDR3 is TGTGCCAGCAGTCCGGGCCACCCTACCTACGAGCAGTACTTC. This sequence encodes CASSPGHPTYEQYF.

This clone was counted once. J is TRBJ1-1 and V is TRBV5-1, with a possible D match to TRBD1 (6 bases). The V end was cut by 7 bases, the J end by 5 bases, with 15 bases between. CDR3 length: 13 amino acids. Germline V gene lookup returns CDR1 SGHRS and CDR2 YFSETQ. DNA for the CDR3: TGCGCCAGCTCCCGGGGGCCGACGACTGAAGCTTTCTTT. It encodes CASSRGPTTEAFF.

CDR3 protein: CASSLMQDVNEFF. Here the CDR3 DNA reads TGCGCCAGCAGCTTGATGCAGGATGTCAATGAGTTCTTC. The V and J genes are TRBV5-1 and TRBJ2-1; D gene uncertain. The CDR3 is made up of 13 amino acids. Per the germline V gene, CDR1 is SGHRS and CDR2 is YFSETQ. V gave up 1 base and J gave up 14 bases, with 16 bases separating them.

The chain combines TRBV7-2 with TRBJ1-1, with a weak D call TRBD1 (6 bases). Germline loops: CDR1 SGHTA, CDR2 FQGNSA. V lost 2 bases and J 0 bases, leaving 13 bases between the germline ends. The CDR3 loop spans 16 amino acids. The CDR3 here is CASSLPGGRVNTEAFF. The DNA of the CDR3 is TGTGCCAGCAGCTTACCCGGGGGGCGCGTGAACACTGAAGCTTTCTTT.

The chain couples TRBV30 to TRBJ1-2; 11 nucleotides agree with TRBD1. V dropped 0 bases and J dropped 7; count of bases not matched to a gene: 10. The CDR3 totals 16 residues. Germline V CDR1 and CDR2: GTSNPN, SVGIG (reference sequence). CDR3 protein: CAWSVLTGQGVFGYTF. The CDR3 coding sequence is TGTGCCTGGAGTGTACTAACGGGACAGGGGGTTTTTGGCTACACCTTC.

The chain employs TRBV19 and TRBJ1-3; D is ambiguous. This CDR3 is 13 amino acids long. The ends were cut back, 10 bases at V and 4 bases at J, with 14 bases in the middle. CDR1 and CDR2 (germline): LNHDA, SQIVND (reference sequence). The CDR3 here is CATTRDLGNTIYF. The CDR3 DNA is TGTGCCACTACGCGAGATCTCGGAAACACCATATATTTT.

The V call is TRBV25-1, the J call TRBJ2-7; D uncertain. V shed 7 bases and J shed 0 bases, with 10 bases lying between them. Per the germline V gene, CDR1 is MGHDK and CDR2 is SYGVNS. CDR3 length equals 13 residues. CDR3 sequence reads: CASMSFSSYEQYF. The CDR3 coding sequence is TGTGCCAGCATGTCTTTTAGCTCCTACGAGCAGTACTTC.

The sample holds one count of this clone. The genes are TRBV5-5 and TRBJ2-7, with a tentative D call TRBD1 (5 bases). This CDR3 contains 14 residues. Deletions cut 2 bases from V and 0 bases from J, with 9 bases between. CDR1 is SGHKS, CDR2 YYEKEE, per germline (reference sequence). The CDR3 reads CASSLTGYSYEQYF. The CDR3 DNA sequence: TGTGCCAGCAGCTTAACAGGTTACTCCTACGAGCAGTACTTC.

V gene TRBV6-1 combines with J gene TRBJ1-3, with a tentative D call TRBD1 (5 bases). The CDR3 is 16 amino acids. V was clipped by 2 bases and J by 0 bases, with 11 bases between them. The germline V gene has CDR1 MNHNS and CDR2 SASEGT. This chain's CDR3 is CASSETPGTSGNTIYF. The CDR3 bases are TGTGCCAGCAGTGAAACTCCAGGGACCTCTGGAAACACCATATATTTT.

The chain uses TRBV10-3 and TRBJ2-7; the D gene is possibly TRBD2 (5 bases). Looked up from germline, CDR1 is ENHRY and CDR2 is SYGVKD. The V gene lost 0 bases and the J gene lost 0 bases, with 9 bases spanning the gap. The CDR3 runs 15 residues. This chain's CDR3 is CAISESRGISYEQYF. Written as DNA, the CDR3 is TGTGCCATCAGTGAGTCGCGAGGGATCTCCTACGAGCAGTACTTC.

This clone was counted between two and nine times. The chain couples TRBV14 to TRBJ1-6; no definite D call. V lost 4 bases and J lost 9, with 13 bases in between. The CDR3 totals 14 residues. CDR1 is SGHDN, CDR2 FVKESK, per germline. CDR3 nucleotides: TGTGCCAGCAGCCCCGCCTCGACGGGTTCACCCCTCCACTTT. Protein product: CASSPASTGSPLHF.

In this sample, this clone turned up once. The CDR3 region is CASRVRTVEKLFF. The CDR3 DNA reads as TGTGCCAGCAGGGTTAGGACGGTCGAAAAACTGTTTTTT. V is TRBV2 and J is TRBJ1-4; D gene ambiguous. V gave up 6 bases and J gave up 8 bases, with 13 bases separating them. The CDR3 is 13 residues long. Germline loops: CDR1 SNHLY, CDR2 FYNNEI.

The rearrangement joins TRBV15 to TRBJ2-5; the match to TRBD1 covers 10 bases. This CDR3 is built from 16 residues. V shed 2 bases and J 1 base; nucleotides not matched to a gene: 4. CDR1 LNHNV and CDR2 YYDKDF come from the germline V gene (reference sequence). This CDR3 reads CATSRSGTGVQETQYF. DNA for the CDR3: TGTGCCACCAGCAGATCCGGGACAGGGGTCCAAGAGACCCAGTACTTC. Supplemented by reference TRBV15 and TRBJ2-5, the full variable domain reads DAMVIQNPRYQVTQFGKPVTLSCSQTLNHNVMYWYQQKSSQAPKLLFHYYDKDFNNEADTPDNFQSRRPNTSFCFLDIRSPGLGDTAMYLCATSRSGTGVQETQYFGPGTRLLVL.

The chain couples TRBV10-3 to TRBJ2-3; 7 bases fit TRBD1. CDR1 is ENHRY, CDR2 SYGVKD, per germline. V shed 4 bases, J shed 4 bases, and the junction held 5 bases outside the gene matches. The CDR3 spans 14 residues. DNA for the CDR3: TGTGCCATCAGTGTGTCTCAGGGGGCAGATACGCAGTATTTT. As protein: CAISVSQGADTQYF.

V gene TRBV3-1 (or the pseudogene TRBV3-2) combines with J gene TRBJ1-2; D is ambiguous. The ends were cut back, 3 bases at V and 5 bases at J, with 13 bases in the middle. CDR3 size: 14 residues. Germline V gives CDR1 LGHDT, CDR2 YNNKEL (reference sequence). The CDR3 nucleotides are TGTGCCAGCAGCCATGCGGGCAGGAATTATGGCTACACCTTC. It translates to CASSHAGRNYGYTF.

The chain uses TRBV21-1 and TRBJ1-6. TRBV21-1 is annotated as a pseudogene. CDR3 length: 18 amino acids. CDR3 protein: CASSKYGLLGTARSPLHF. The CDR3 coding sequence is TGTGCCAGCAGCAAATACGGCCTCCTTGGGACCGCCCGGAGTCCCCTCCACTTT.

This chain joins TRBV20-1 and TRBJ1-1, with D unclear. The V end lost 5 bases, the J end lost 3 bases, and 7 bases lay between the germline ends. In germline, CDR1 is DFQATT, CDR2 SNEGSKA (reference sequence). CDR3 length: 11 amino acids. The chain's CDR3 is CSAEWDTEAFF. The CDR3 nucleotides read TGCAGTGCTGAATGGGACACTGAAGCTTTCTTT.